This T cell receptor beta chain stems from a study of blood T cell repertoires in COVID-19. Turning to the study itself: Sample material is recorded as cDNA or gDNA derived from T cells, B-cell-depleted T cells, or PBMCs.

There are 14 residues in the CDR3. The V gene's germline CDR1 is SGHDT and CDR2 YYEEEE. With 1 base clipped from V and 11 bases from J, the junction kept 8 bases outside the gene matches. TCRdb keeps only in-frame clones here, not all; method: immunoSEQ multiplex PCR. The data show around 60,000 clones, approximately 78% seen once. This sequence originates from a man at least 80 years old with acute or convalescent COVID-19. Sequencing was performed on peripheral blood. The J gene is TRBJ1-5, the V gene TRBV5-6, with TRBD1 matching 8 bases. The DNA for the CDR3 is TGTGCCAGCAGCTTGAACAGGGGGATGGGGGCCCAGCATTTT. It specifies CASSLNRGMGAQHF.